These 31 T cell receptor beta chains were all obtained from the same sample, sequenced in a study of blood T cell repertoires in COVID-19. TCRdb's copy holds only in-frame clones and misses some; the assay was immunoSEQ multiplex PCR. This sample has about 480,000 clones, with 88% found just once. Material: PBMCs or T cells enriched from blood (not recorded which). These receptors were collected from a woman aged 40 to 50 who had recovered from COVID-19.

The DNA for the CDR3 is TGTGCCAGCTCACCTTGGGGGCGTCCCTACGAGCAGTACTTC. Protein product: CASSPWGRPYEQYF. The chain employs TRBV5-6 and TRBJ2-7, with D possibly TRBD1 on 6 matching bases. The length of the CDR3 is 14 residues. From germline, CDR1 is SGHDT and CDR2 YYEEEE. Trimming took 7 bases from V and 2 from J, leaving 16 bases between them.

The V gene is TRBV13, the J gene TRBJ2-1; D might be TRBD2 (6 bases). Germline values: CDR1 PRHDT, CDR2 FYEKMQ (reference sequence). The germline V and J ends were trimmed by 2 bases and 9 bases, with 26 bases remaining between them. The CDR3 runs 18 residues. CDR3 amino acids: CASSLFPQGSTVGGEQFF. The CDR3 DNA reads TGTGCCAGCAGCTTATTTCCCCAAGGGAGCACGGTCGGGGGTGAGCAGTTCTTC.

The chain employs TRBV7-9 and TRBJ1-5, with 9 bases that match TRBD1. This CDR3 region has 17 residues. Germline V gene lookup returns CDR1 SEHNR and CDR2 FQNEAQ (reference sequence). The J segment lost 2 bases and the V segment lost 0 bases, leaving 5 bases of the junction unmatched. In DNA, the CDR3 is TGTGCCAGCAGCTTAGCGCGGGACAGGGAAGGCAATCAGCCCCAGCATTTT. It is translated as CASSLARDREGNQPQHF.

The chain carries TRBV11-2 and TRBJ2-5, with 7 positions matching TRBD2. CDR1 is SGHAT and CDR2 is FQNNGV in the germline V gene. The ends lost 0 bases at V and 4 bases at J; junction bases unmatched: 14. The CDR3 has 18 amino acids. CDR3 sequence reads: CASSLESGFGGEGETQYF. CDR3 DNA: TGTGCCAGCAGCTTAGAATCGGGCTTTGGGGGGGAAGGAGAGACCCAGTACTTC.

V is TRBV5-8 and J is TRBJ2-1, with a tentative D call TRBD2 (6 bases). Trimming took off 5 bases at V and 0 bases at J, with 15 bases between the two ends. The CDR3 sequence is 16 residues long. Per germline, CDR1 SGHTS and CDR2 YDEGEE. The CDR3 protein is CASRGAGDSSYNEQFF. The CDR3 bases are TGTGCCAGCAGGGGAGCGGGTGATAGCTCCTACAATGAGCAGTTCTTC.

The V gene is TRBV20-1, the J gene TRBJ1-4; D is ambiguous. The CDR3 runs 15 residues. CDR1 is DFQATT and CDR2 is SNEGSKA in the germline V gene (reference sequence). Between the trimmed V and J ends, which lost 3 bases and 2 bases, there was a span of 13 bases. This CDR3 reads CSASRGPSTNEKLFF. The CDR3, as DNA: TGCAGTGCTAGTAGAGGGCCTTCGACTAATGAAAAACTGTTTTTT.

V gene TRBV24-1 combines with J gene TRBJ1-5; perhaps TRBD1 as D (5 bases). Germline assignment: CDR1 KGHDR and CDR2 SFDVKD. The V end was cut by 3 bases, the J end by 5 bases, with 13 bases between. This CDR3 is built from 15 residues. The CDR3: CATSDHSEGDQPQHF. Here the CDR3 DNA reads TGTGCCACCAGTGATCACTCCGAAGGGGATCAGCCCCAGCATTTT.

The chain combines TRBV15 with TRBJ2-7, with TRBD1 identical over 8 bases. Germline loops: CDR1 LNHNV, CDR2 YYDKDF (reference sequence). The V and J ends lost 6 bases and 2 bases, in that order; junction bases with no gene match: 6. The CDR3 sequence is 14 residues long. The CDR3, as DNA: TGTGCCACCAGTCTCGACAGGGGAACCTACGAGCAGTACTTC. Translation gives CATSLDRGTYEQYF.

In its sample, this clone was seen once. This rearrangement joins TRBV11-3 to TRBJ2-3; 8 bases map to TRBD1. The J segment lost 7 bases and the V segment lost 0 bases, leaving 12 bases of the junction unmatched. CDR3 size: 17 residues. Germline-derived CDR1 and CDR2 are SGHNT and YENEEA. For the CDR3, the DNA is TGTGCCAGCAGCTTAGATCCTGGGACAGGAGGTAGAAATACGCAGTATTTT. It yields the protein CASSLDPGTGGRNTQYF.

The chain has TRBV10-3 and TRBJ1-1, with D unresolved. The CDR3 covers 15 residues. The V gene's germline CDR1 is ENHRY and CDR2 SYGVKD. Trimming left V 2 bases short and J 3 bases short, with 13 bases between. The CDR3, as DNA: TGTGCCATCAGTGAGGCACCTGAGGGCCACACTGAAGCTTTCTTT. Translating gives CAISEAPEGHTEAFF.

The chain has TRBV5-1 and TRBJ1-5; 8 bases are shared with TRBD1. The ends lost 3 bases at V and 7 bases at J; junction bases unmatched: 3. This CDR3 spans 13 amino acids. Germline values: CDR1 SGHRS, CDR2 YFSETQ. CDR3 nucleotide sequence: TGCGCCAGCAGCTGGACAGGGCAACAGCCCCAGCATTTT. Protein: CASSWTGQQPQHF.

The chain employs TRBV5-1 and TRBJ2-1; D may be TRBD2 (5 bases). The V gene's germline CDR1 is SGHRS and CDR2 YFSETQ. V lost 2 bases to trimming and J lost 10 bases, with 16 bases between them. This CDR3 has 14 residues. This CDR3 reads CASSLEPTTNEQFF. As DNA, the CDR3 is TGCGCCAGCAGCTTAGAACCCACGACTAACGAGCAGTTCTTC.

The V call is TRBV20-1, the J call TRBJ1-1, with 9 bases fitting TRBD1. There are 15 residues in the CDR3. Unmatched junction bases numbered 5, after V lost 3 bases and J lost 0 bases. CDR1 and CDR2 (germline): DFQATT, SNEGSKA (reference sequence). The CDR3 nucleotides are TGCAGTGCTAGTAAACAGGGGGCAGTGAACACTGAAGCTTTCTTT. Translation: CSASKQGAVNTEAFF.

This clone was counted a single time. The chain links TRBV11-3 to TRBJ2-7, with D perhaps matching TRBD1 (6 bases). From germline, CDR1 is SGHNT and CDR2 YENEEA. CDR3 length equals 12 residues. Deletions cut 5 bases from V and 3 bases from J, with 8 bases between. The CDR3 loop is CASSKTGYEQYF. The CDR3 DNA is TGTGCCAGCAGCAAGACAGGCTACGAGCAGTACTTC.

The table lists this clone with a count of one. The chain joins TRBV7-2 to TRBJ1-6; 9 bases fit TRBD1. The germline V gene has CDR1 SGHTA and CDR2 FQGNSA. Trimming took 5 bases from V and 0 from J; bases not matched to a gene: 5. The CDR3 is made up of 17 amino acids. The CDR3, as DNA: TGTGCCAGCAGCCCGGGACAGGGTAGCTCCTATAATTCACCCCTCCACTTT. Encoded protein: CASSPGQGSSYNSPLHF.

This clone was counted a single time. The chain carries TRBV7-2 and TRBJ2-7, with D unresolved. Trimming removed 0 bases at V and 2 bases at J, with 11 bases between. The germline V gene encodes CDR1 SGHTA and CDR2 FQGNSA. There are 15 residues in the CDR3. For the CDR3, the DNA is TGTGCCAGCAGCTTAGCGCTGGGCTCTACCTACGAGCAGTACTTC. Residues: CASSLALGSTYEQYF.

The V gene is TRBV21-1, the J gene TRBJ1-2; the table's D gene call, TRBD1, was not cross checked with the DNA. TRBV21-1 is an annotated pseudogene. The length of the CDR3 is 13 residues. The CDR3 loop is CASRTGGNYGYTF. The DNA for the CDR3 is TGTGCCAGTCGGACAGGGGGGAACTATGGCTACACCTTC.

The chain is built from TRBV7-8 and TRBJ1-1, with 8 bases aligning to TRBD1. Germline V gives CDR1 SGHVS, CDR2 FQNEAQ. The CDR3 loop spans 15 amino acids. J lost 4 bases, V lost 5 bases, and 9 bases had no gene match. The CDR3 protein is CASSISGGPVTEAFF. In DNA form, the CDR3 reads TGTGCCAGCAGCATTTCAGGGGGCCCTGTCACTGAAGCTTTCTTT.

In nucleotides, the CDR3 is TGTGCCAGCTCACCCGAGCCCTTCTATGGCTACACCTTC. Translated, it gives CASSPEPFYGYTF. The chain is built from TRBV18 and TRBJ1-2; D call uncertain. Per germline, CDR1 KGHSH and CDR2 LQKENI. The V end was cut by 3 bases, the J end by 4 bases, with 9 bases between. The CDR3 loop spans 13 amino acids.

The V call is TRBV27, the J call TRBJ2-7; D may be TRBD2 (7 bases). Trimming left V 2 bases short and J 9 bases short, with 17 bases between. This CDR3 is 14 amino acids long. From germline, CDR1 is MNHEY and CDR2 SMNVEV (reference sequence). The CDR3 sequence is CASSLNKGGLRQYF. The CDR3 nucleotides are TGTGCCAGCAGTTTAAATAAGGGGGGGTTAAGGCAGTACTTC.

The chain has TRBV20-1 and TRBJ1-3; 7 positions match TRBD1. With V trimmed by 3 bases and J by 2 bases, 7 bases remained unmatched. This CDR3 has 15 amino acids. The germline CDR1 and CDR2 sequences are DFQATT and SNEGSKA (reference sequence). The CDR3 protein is CSASETGYAGNTIYF. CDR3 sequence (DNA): TGCAGTGCTAGTGAGACAGGGTACGCTGGAAACACCATATATTTT.

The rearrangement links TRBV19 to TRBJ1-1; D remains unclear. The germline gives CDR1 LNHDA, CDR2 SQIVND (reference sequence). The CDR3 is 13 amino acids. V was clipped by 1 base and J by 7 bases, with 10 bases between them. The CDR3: CASSIAEGSEAFF. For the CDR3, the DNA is TGTGCCAGTAGTATAGCGGAGGGCAGTGAAGCTTTCTTT.

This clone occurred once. As DNA, the CDR3 is TGTGCCAGTAGCCTCACGGGACAGATAAATTCACCCCTCCACTTT. This gives the protein CASSLTGQINSPLHF. V usage is TRBV19 and J usage is TRBJ1-6; 7 nucleotides match TRBD1. This CDR3 contains 15 residues. Germline values: CDR1 LNHDA, CDR2 SQIVND (reference sequence). The V and J ends lost 6 bases and 7 bases, in that order; junction bases with no gene match: 9.

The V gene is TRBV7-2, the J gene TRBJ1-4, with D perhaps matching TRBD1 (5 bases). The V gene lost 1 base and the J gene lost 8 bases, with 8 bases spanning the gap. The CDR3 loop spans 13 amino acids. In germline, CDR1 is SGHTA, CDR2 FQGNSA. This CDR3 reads CASSLEGNEKLFF. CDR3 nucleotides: TGTGCCAGCAGCTTAGAGGGGAACGAAAAACTGTTTTTT.

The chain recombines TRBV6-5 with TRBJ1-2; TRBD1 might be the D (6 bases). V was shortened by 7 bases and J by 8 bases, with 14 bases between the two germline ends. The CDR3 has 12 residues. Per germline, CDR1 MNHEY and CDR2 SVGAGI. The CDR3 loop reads CASTDRTGGYTF. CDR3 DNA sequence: TGTGCCAGCACCGACAGGACTGGAGGCTACACCTTC.

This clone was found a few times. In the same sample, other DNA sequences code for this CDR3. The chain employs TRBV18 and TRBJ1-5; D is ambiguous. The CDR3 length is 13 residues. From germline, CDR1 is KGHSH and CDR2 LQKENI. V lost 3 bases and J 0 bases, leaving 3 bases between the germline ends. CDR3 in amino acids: CASSPGSNQPQHF. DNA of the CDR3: TGTGCCAGCTCACCCGGTAGCAATCAGCCCCAGCATTTT.

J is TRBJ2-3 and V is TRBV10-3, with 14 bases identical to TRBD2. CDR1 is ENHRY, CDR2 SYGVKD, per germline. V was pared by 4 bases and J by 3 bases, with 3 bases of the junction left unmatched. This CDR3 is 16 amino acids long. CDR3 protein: CAISGGTSGRTDTQYF. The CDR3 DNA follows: TGTGCCATCAGTGGAGGGACTAGCGGGAGAACAGATACGCAGTATTTT.

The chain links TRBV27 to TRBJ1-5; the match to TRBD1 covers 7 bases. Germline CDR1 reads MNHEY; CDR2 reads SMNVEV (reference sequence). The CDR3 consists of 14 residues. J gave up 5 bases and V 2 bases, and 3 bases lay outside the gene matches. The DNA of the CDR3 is TGTGCCAGCAGTTTAAGGGGGCCGTATCAGCCCCAGCATTTT. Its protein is CASSLRGPYQPQHF.

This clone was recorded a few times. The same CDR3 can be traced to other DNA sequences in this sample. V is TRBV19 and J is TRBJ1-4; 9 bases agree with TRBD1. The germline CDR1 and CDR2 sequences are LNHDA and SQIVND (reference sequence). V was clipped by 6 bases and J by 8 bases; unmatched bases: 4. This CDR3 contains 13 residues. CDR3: CASSRTGDEKLFF. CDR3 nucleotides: TGTGCCAGTAGCAGGACAGGGGACGAAAAACTGTTTTTT.

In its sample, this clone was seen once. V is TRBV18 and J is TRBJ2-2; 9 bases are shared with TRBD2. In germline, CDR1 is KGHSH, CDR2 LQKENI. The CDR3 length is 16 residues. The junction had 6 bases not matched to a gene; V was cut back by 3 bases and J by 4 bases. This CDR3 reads CASSPYSGGSTGELFF. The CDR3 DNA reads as TGTGCCAGCTCACCGTATAGCGGGGGATCCACCGGGGAGCTGTTTTTT.

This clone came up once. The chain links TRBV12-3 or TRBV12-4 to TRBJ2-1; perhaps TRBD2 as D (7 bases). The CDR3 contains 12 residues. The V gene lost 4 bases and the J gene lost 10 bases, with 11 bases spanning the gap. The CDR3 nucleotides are TGTGCCAGCAGTTCGTGGGGGGGCGAGCAGTTCTTC. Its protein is CASSSWGGEQFF.